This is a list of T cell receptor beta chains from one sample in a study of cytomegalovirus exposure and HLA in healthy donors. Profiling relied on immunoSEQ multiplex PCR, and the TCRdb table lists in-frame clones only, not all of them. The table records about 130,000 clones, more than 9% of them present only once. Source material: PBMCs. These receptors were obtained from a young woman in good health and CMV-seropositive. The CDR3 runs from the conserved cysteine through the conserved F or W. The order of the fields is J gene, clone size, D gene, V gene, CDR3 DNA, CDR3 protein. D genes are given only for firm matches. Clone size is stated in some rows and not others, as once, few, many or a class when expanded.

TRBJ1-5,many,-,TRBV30,TGTGCCTGGAGGAAGGGAGGGTCCAATCAGCCCCAGCATTTT,CAWRKGGSNQPQHF
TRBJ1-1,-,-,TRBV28,TGTGCCAGCAGTTTAATGGCAGGGGTACAGAACACTGAAGCTTTCTTT,CASSLMAGVQNTEAFF
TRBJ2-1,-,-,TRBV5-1,TGCGCCAGCAGCTTGTCCGGCGGTCTCTGGGAGCAGTTCTTC,CASSLSGGLWEQFF
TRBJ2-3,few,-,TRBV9,TGTGCCAGCAGCGTAGAAACTAACACAGATACGCAGTATTTT,CASSVETNTDTQYF
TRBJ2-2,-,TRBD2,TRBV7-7,TGTGCTAGCACCCCCTCCCCAGCGGGAAACACCGGGGAGCTGTTTTTT,CASTPSPAGNTGELFF
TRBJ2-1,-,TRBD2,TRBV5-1,TGCGCCAGCAGTGGGACTAGCGGGAGTCTTGGGCCCTACAATGAGCAGTTCTTC,CASSGTSGSLGPYNEQFF
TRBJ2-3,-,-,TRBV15,TGTGCCACCAGAGCCGCTGGGGAGGCAGATACGCAGTATTTT,CATRAAGEADTQYF
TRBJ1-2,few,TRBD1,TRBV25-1,TGTGCCAGCAGTGGAGGGACAGGCGCGTGGGGCTACACCTTC,CASSGGTGAWGYTF
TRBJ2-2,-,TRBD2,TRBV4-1,TGCGCCAGCAGCCAAGGGGGGGGTGTGGCCGGGGAGCTGTTTTTT,CASSQGGGVAGELFF
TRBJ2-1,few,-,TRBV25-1,TGTGCCAGCAGTGAATATTCCCTAGGGGGTCTATACTACAATGAGCAGTTCTTC,CASSEYSLGGLYYNEQFF
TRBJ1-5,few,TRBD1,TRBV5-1,TGCGCCAGCAGCTTATCAGGGGGGAAGAATCAGCCCCAGCATTTT,CASSLSGGKNQPQHF
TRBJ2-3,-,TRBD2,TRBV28,TGTGCCAGCGTGCGGGGGGGCACAGATACGCAGTATTTT,CASVRGGTDTQYF
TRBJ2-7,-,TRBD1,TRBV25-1,TGTGCCAGCAGTGAACGTGGACAGGGGTACGAGCAGTACTTC,CASSERGQGYEQYF
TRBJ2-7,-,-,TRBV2,TGTGCCAGCAGTGCTACTTCCGGGAGCGGAGACCATGGCGAGCAGTACTTC,CASSATSGSGDHGEQYF
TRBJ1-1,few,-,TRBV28,TGTGCCAGCAGTTCCCCTGGACAGAACACTGAAGCTTTCTTT,CASSSPGQNTEAFF
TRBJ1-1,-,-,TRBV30,TGTGCCTGGAGTTCCCTCAGGAACACTGAAGCTTTCTTT,CAWSSLRNTEAFF
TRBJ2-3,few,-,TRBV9,TGTGCCAGCAGCGTAAGGGGGGAGGGAGCTAGCACAGATACGCAGTATTTT,CASSVRGEGASTDTQYF
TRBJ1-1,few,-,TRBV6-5,TGTGCCAGCAGTTACTCTTTTTCCGACTCGAACACTGAAGCTTTCTTT,CASSYSFSDSNTEAFF
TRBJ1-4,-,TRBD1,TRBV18,TGTGCCAGCTCACCAAACAGGGGACTTGGGAATGAAAAACTGTTTTTT,CASSPNRGLGNEKLFF
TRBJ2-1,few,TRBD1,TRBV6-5,TGTGCCAGCAGTTACTCCGGGACAGGGGTGAATGAGCAGTTCTTC,CASSYSGTGVNEQFF
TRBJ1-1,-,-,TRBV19,TGTGCCAGTGGCGGAGGGGCAGCTGAAGCTTTCTTT,CASGGGAAEAFF
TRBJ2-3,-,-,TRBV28,TGTGCCAGCAGTTTTAGCAACCCAGATACGCAGTATTTT,CASSFSNPDTQYF
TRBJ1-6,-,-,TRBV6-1,TGTGCCAGCAGTGAAATACCAGGAAATTCACCCCTCCACTTT,CASSEIPGNSPLHF
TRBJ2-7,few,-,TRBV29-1,TGCAGCGTTGGGGCCAACTCTTCCTACGAGCAGTACTTC,CSVGANSSYEQYF
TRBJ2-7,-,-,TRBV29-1,TGCAGCGTTGGGCACCTCTACGAGCAGTACTTC,CSVGHLYEQYF
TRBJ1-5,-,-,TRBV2,TGTGCCAGCAGCCCAGATGTTTTTCAGCCCCAGCATTTT,CASSPDVFQPQHF
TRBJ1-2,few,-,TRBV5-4,TGTGCCAGCAGCTTGGACAGGGTCTATGGCTACACCTTC,CASSLDRVYGYTF
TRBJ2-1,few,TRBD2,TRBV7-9,TGTGCAATGTCCACTAGCGGAAGTCCTGATAGCTCCTACAATGAGCAGTTCTTC,CAMSTSGSPDSSYNEQFF
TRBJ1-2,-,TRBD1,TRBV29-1,TGCAGCGTCGCCCCGCTGATACAGGGGGGTAATGGCTACACCTTC,CSVAPLIQGGNGYTF
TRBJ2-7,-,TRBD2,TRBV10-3,TGTGCCATCAGTGCCTCACTAGCGGGAGGCCCCTACGAGCAGTACTTC,CAISASLAGGPYEQYF
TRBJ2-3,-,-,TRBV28,TGTGCCAGCAACTCGCCGTCAGATACGCAGTATTTT,CASNSPSDTQYF
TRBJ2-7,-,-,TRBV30,TGTGCCTGGAATAGACAGTCCTCCTACGAGCAGTACTTC,CAWNRQSSYEQYF
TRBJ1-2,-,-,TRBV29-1,TGCAGCGTTGAAGCTGGAGGGAAGGGCTACACCTTC,CSVEAGGKGYTF
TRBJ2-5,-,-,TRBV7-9,TGTGCCAGCAGCACCACCTCACTACAAGAGACCCAGTACTTC,CASSTTSLQETQYF
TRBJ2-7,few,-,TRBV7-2,TGTGCCAGCAGCCCTAGACCGAACTACGAGCAGTACTTC,CASSPRPNYEQYF
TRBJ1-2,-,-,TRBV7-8,TGTGCCAGCAGCTTATACCGAGACTATGGCTACACCTTC,CASSLYRDYGYTF
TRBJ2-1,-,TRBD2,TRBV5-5,TGTGCCAGCGGACTTCGAACCGGGACTAGCTATAGTGATGAGCAGTTCTTC,CASGLRTGTSYSDEQFF
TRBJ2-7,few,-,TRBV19,TGTGCCAGTAGTACCGGGGACACCTACGAGCAGTACTTC,CASSTGDTYEQYF
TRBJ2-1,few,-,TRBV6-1,TGTGCCAGCAGTGAAGAGCGGTCCTCCTACAATGAGCAGTTCTTC,CASSEERSSYNEQFF
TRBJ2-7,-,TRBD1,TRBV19,TGTGCCAGTAGTAGCGGGACAGGGGTCTACGAGCAGTACTTC,CASSSGTGVYEQYF
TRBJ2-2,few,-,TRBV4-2,TGTGCCAGCAGCCAAGAAGGGGTAGGGGAGCTGTTTTTT,CASSQEGVGELFF
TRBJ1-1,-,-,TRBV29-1,TGCAGCGTCCGACAGTTGAACACTGAAGCTTTCTTT,CSVRQLNTEAFF
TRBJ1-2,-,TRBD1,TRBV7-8,TGTGCCAGCAGCTTTATTGGGACAGGGTATGGCTACACCTTC,CASSFIGTGYGYTF
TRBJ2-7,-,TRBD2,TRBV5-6,TGTGCCAGCAGCCTCCCGACTAGCGGGAGGGCCCACGAGCAGTACTTC,CASSLPTSGRAHEQYF
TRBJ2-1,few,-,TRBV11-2,TGTGCCAGCAGCCACGGGACCTACAATGAGCAGTTCTTC,CASSHGTYNEQFF
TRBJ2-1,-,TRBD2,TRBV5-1,TGCGCCAGCAGCATAGCGGGAGTGGGGAATGAGCAGTTCTTC,CASSIAGVGNEQFF
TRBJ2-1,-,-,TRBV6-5,TGTGCCAGCAGTGGTACGGGACTTGCCTACAATGAGCAGTTCTTC,CASSGTGLAYNEQFF
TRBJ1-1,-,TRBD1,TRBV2,TGTGCCAGCAGGCACAGGGGGCTGAACACTGAAGCTTTCTTT,CASRHRGLNTEAFF
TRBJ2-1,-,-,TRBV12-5,TGTGCTAGTGGTTTGGTACTCACAGGGATTCAAGGCAATGAGCAGTTCTTC,CASGLVLTGIQGNEQFF
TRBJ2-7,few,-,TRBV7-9,TGTGCCAGCAGCTTTGGTACAGCCTACGAGCAGTACTTC,CASSFGTAYEQYF
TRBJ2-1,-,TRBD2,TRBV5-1,TGCGCCAGCAGCTTGGATGGCGGGGGGGCCTACAATGAGCAGTTCTTC,CASSLDGGGAYNEQFF
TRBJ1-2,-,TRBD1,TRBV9,TGTGCCAGCAGCCAGGGGGGCTGGGGCTACACCTTC,CASSQGGWGYTF
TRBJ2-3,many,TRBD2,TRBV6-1,TGTGCCAGCAGTGAGGAGCGGGAGCCAGATACGCAGTATTTT,CASSEEREPDTQYF
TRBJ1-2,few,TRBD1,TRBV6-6,TGTGCCAGCAGCCGAGACCGGGACAGCCGCTATGGCTACACCTTC,CASSRDRDSRYGYTF
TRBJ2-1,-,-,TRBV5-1,TGCGCCAGCAGCTTTGGGGGCTTCAATGAGCAGTTCTTC,CASSFGGFNEQFF
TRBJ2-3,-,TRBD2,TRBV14,TGTGCCAGCAGCCAAGGCCGATCTAGCGGGACTAGCACAGATACGCAGTATTTT,CASSQGRSSGTSTDTQYF
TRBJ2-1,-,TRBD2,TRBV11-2,TGTGCCAGCAGCCTCGGGACTAGCGGCCCGACCTACAATGAGCAGTTCTTC,CASSLGTSGPTYNEQFF
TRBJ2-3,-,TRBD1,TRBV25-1,TGTGCCAGCGGGGCCGGGACAGGGGGCACAGATACGCAGTATTTT,CASGAGTGGTDTQYF
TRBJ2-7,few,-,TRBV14,TGTGCCAGCAGCCGTACTTGGGCCCTAATGGGCGAGCAGTACTTC,CASSRTWALMGEQYF
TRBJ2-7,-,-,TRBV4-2,TGTGCCAGCAGCCGTCCGGGAGACTACGAGCAGTACTTC,CASSRPGDYEQYF